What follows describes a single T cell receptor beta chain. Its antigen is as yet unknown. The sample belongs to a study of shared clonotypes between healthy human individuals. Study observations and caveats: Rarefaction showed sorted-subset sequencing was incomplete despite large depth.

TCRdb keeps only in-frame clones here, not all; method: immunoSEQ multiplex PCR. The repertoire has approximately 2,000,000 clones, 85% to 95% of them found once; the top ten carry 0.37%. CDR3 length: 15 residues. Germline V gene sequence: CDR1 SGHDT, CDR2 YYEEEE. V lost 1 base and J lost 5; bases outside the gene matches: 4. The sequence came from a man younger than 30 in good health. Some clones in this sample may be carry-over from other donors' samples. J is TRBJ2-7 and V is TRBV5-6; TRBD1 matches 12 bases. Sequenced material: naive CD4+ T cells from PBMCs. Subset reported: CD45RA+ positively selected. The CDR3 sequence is CASSLRDRGPNEQYF. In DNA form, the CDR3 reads TGTGCCAGCAGCTTGCGGGACAGGGGGCCAAACGAGCAGTACTTC.